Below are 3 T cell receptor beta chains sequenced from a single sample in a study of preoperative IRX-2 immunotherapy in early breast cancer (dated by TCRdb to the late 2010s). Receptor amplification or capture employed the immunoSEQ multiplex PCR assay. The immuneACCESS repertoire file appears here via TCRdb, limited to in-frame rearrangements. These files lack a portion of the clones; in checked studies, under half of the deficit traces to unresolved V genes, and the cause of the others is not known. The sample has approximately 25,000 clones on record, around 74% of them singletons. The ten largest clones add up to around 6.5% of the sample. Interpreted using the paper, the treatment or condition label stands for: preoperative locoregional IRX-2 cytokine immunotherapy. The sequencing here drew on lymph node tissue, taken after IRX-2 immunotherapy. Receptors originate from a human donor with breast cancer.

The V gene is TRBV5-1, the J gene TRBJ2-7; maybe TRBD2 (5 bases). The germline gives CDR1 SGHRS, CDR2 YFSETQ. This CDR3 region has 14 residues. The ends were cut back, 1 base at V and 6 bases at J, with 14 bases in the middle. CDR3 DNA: TGCGCCAGCAGCTTGATAAATCTGGGGAGCGAGCAGTACTTC. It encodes CASSLINLGSEQYF.

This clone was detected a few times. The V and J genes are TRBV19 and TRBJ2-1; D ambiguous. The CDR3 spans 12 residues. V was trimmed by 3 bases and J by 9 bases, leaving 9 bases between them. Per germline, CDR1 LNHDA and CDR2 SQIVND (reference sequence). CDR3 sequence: CASSITPFEQFF. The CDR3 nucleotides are TGTGCCAGTAGTATTACCCCTTTTGAGCAGTTCTTC.

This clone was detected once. The CDR3 here is CSVDGGAYTEAFF. The CDR3 DNA is TGCAGCGTTGACGGGGGGGCGTACACTGAAGCTTTCTTT. V is TRBV29-1 and J is TRBJ1-1; a weak D match, TRBD1 (6 bases). Germline V lookup: CDR1 SQVTM, CDR2 ANQGSEA. V dropped 3 bases and J dropped 3 bases, with 11 bases sitting between them. The CDR3 is 13 amino acids.